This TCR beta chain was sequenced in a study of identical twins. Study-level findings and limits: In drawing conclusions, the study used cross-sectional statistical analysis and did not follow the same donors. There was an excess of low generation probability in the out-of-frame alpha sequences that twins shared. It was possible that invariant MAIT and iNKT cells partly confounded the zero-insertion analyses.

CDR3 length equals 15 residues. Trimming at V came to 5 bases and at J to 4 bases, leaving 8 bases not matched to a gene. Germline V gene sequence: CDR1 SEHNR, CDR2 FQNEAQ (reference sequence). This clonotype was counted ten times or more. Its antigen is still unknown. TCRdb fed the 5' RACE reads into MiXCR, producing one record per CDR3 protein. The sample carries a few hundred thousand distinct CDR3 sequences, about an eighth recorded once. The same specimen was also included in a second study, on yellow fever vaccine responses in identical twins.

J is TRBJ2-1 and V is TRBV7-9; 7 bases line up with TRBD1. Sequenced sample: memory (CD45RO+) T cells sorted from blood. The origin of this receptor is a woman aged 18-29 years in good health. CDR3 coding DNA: TGTGCCAGCAGCCAGGGGCAGGGGGATTACAATGAGCAGTTCTTC. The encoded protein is CASSQGQGDYNEQFF.